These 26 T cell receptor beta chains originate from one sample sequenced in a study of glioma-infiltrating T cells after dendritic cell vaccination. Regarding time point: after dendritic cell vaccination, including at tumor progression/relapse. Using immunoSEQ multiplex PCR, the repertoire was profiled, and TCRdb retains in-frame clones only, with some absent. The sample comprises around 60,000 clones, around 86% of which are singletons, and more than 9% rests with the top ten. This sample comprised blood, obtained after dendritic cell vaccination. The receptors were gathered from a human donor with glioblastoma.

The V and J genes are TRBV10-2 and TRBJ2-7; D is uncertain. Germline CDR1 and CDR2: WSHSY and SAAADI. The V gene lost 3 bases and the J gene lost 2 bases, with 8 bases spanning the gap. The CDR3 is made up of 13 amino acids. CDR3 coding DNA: TGCGCCAGCAGTGAAGAGGTCGCCTACGAGCAGTACTTC. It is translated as CASSEEVAYEQYF.

The CDR3 loop is CAISESGLNAEAFF. The CDR3 coding sequence is TGTGCCATCAGTGAGTCGGGCCTTAACGCTGAAGCTTTCTTT. V is TRBV10-3 and J is TRBJ1-1; D unresolved. Per germline, CDR1 ENHRY and CDR2 SYGVKD. V dropped 0 bases and J dropped 6 bases, with 11 bases sitting between them. The CDR3 has 14 residues.

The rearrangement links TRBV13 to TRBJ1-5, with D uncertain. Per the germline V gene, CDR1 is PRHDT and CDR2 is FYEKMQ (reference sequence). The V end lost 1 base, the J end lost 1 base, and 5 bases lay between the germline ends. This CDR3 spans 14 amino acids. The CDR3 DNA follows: TGTGCCAGCAGCTTAGCTCGGAGCAATCAGCCCCAGCATTTT. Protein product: CASSLARSNQPQHF.

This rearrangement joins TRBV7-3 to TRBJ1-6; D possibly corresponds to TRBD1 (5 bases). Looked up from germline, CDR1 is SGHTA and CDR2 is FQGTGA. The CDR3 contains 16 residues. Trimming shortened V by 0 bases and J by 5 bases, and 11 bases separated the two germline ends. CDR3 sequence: CASSLTGGGNNSPLHF. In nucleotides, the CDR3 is TGTGCCAGCAGCTTAACGGGCGGGGGTAATAATTCACCCCTCCACTTT.

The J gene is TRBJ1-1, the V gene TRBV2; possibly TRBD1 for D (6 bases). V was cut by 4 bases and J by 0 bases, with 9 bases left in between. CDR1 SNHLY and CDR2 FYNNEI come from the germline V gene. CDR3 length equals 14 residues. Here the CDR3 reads CASSAEGVNTEAFF. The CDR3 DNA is TGTGCCAGCAGTGCTGAGGGGGTGAACACTGAAGCTTTCTTT.

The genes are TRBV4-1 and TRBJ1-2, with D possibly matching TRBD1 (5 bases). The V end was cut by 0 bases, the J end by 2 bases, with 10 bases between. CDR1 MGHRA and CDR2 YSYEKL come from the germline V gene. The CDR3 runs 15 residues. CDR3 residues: CASSQEGRTNYGYTF. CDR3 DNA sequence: TGCGCCAGCAGCCAAGAGGGCAGGACAAACTATGGCTACACCTTC.

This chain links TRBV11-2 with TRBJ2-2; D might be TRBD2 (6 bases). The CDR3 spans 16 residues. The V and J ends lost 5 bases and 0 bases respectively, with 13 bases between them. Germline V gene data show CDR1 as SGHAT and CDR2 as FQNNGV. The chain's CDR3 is CASSQRRVSNTGELFF. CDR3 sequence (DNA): TGTGCCAGCAGCCAGAGGAGGGTATCGAACACCGGGGAGCTGTTTTTT.

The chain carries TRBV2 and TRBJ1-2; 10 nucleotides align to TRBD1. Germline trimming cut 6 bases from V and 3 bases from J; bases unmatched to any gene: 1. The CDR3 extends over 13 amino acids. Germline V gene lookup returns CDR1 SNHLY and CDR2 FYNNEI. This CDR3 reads CASSGTGDYGYTF. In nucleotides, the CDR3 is TGTGCCAGCAGCGGGACAGGGGACTATGGCTACACCTTC.

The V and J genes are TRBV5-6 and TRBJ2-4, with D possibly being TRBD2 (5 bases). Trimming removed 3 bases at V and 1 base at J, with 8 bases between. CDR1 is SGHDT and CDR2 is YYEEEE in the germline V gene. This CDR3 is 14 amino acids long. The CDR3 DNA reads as TGTGCCAGCAGCTCCGGGGAGGCCAAAAACATTCAGTACTTC. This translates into CASSSGEAKNIQYF.

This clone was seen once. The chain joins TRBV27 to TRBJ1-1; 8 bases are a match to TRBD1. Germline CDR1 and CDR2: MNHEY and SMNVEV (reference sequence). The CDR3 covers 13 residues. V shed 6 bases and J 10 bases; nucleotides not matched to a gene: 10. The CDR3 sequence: CASSPLEGTGAFF. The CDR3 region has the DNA TGTGCCAGCAGCCCATTAGAGGGGACAGGAGCTTTCTTT.

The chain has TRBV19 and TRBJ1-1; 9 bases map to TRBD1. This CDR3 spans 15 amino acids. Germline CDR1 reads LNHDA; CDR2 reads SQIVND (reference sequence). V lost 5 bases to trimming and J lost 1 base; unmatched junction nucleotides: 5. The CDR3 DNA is TGTGCCAGTAGTCTACAGGGGGCTAAGAACACTGAAGCTTTCTTT. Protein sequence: CASSLQGAKNTEAFF.

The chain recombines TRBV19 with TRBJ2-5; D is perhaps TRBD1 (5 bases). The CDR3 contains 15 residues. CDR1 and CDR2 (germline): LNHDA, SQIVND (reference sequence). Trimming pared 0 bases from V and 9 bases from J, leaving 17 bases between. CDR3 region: CASSIDLGQGRAQYF. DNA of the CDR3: TGTGCCAGTAGTATAGATCTTGGGCAGGGAAGGGCCCAGTACTTC.

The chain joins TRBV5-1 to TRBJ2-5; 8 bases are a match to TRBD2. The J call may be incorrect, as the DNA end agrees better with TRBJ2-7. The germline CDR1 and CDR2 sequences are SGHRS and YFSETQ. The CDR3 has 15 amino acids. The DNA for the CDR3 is TGCGCCAGCAGCGCCCTGACTAGCGTGGCAGGCGAGCAGTACTTC. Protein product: CASSALTSVAGEQYF.

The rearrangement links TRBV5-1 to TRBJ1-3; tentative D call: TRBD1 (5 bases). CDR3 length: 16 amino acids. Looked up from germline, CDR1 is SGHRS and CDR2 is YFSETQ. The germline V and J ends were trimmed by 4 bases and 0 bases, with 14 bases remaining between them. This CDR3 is CASSPGRTSSGNTIYF. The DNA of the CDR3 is TGCGCCAGCAGCCCGGGACGGACTAGCTCTGGAAACACCATATATTTT.

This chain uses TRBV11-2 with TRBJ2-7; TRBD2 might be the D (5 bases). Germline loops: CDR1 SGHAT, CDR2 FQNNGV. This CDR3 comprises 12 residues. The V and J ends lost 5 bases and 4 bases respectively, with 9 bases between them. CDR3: CASSQSGYEQYF. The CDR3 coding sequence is TGTGCCAGCAGCCAGTCGGGATACGAGCAGTACTTC.

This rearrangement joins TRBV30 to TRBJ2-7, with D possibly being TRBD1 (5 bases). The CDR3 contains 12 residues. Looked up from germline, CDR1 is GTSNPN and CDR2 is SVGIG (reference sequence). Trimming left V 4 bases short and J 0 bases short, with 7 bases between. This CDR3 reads CAWTQGSYEQYF. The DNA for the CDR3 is TGTGCCTGGACCCAGGGCTCCTACGAGCAGTACTTC. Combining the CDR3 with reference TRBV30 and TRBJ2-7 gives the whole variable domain SQTIHQWPATLVQPVGSPLSLECTVEGTSNPNLYWYRQAAGRGLQLLFYSVGIGQISSEVPQNLSASRPQDRQFILSSKKLLLSDSGFYLCAWTQGSYEQYFGPGTRLTVT.

CDR3 DNA sequence: TGCGCCAGCAGCGCATCGGGACAGGGGGAAGAGACCCAGTACTTC. It yields the protein CASSASGQGEETQYF. The chain uses TRBV10-1 and TRBJ2-5; TRBD1 matches at 11 bases. Germline values: CDR1 WNHNN, CDR2 SYGVQD (reference sequence). The ends lost 6 bases at V and 3 bases at J; junction bases unmatched: 6. This CDR3 is 15 amino acids long.

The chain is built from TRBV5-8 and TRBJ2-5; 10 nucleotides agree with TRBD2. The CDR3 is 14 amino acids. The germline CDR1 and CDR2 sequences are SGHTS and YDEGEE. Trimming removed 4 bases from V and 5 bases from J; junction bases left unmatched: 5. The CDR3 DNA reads TGTGCCAGCAGCCTAGATAGCGGGGGGGAGACCCAGTACTTC. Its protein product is CASSLDSGGETQYF.

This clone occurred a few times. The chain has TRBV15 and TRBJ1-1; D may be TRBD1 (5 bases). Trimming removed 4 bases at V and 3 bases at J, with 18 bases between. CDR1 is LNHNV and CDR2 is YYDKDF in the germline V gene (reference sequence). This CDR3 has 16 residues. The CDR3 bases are TGTGCCACCAGCACTGGGAAGGGGCGCAGGGACACTGAAGCTTTCTTT. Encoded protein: CATSTGKGRRDTEAFF.

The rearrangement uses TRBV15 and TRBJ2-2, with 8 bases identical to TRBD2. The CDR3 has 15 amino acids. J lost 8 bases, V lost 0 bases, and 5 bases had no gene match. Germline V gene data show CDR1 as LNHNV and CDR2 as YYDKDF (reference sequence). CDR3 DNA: TGTGCCACCAGCAGAGACTTTAGCGGGAAAGGGGAGCTGTTTTTT. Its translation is CATSRDFSGKGELFF. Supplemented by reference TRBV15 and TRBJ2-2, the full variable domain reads DAMVIQNPRYQVTQFGKPVTLSCSQTLNHNVMYWYQQKSSQAPKLLFHYYDKDFNNEADTPDNFQSRRPNTSFCFLDIRSPGLGDTAMYLCATSRDFSGKGELFFGEGSRLTVL.

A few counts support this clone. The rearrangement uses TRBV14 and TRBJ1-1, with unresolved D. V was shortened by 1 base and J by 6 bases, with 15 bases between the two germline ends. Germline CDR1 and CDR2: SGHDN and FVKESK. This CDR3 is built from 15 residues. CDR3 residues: CASSQARGSTAEAFF. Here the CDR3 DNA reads TGTGCCAGCAGCCAAGCGCGCGGGAGTACGGCTGAAGCTTTCTTT.

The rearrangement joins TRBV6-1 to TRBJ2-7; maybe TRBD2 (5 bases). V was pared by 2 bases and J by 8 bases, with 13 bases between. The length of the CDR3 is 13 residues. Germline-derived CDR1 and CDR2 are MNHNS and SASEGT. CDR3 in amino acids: CASSENWTSQQYF. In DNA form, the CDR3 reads TGTGCCAGCAGTGAAAATTGGACTTCACAGCAGTACTTC.

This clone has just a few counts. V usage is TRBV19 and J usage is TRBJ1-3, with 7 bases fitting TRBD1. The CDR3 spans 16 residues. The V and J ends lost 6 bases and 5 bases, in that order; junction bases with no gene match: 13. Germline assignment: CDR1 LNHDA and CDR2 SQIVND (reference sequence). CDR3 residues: CASRPRDSIGRNTIYF. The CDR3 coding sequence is TGTGCCAGTAGGCCCCGGGACAGCATTGGTCGAAACACCATATATTTT.

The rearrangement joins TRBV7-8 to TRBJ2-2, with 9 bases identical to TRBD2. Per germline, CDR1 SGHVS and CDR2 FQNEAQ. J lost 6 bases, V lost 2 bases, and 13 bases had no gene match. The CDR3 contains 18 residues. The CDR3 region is CASSLKSAGGSFAGELFF. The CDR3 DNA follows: TGTGCCAGCAGCTTAAAATCGGCGGGGGGGTCCTTTGCCGGGGAGCTGTTTTTT.

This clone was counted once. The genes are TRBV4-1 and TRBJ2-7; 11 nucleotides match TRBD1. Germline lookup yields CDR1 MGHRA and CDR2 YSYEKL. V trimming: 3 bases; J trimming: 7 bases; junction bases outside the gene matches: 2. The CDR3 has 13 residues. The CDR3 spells CASSQDRGLEQYF. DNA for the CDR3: TGCGCCAGCAGCCAGGACAGGGGGCTGGAGCAGTACTTC.

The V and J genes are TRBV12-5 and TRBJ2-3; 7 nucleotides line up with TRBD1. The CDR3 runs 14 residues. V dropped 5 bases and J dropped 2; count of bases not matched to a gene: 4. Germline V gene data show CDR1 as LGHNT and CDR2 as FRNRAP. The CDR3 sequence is CASGRDRDTDTQYF. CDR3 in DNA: TGTGCTAGTGGTCGGGACAGAGACACAGATACGCAGTATTTT.